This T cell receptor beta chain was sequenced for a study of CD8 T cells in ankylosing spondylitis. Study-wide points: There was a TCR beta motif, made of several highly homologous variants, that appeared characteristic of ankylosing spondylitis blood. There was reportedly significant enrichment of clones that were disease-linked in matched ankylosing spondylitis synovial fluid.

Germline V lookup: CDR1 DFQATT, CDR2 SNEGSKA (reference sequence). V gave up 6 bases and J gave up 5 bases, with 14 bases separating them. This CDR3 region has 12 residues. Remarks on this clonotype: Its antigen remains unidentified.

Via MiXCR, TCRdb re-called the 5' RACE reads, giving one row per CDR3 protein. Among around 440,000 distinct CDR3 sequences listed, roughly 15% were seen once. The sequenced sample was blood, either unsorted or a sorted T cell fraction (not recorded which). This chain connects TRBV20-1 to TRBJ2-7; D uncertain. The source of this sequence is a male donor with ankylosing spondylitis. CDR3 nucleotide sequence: TGCAGTGCCTCGAAGGTAGAGGACGAGCAGTACTTC. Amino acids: CSASKVEDEQYF.